Listed here are 26 T cell receptor beta chains from one sample, sequenced in a study of cytomegalovirus exposure and HLA in healthy donors. It was with 60 Vbeta and 13 Jbeta primers that the PCR ran. Libraries were prepared by immunoSEQ multiplex PCR; TCRdb keeps only in-frame clonotypes and omits some of them. The data contain about 150,000 clones, more than 70% of them singletons. Sequenced material: PBMCs. These TCRs come from a woman in her 40s in good health and CMV-seropositive.

The table lists this clone with a few counts. The chain uses TRBV5-5 and TRBJ1-3; D unresolved. Germline V gene sequence: CDR1 SGHKS, CDR2 YYEKEE (reference sequence). V was clipped by 0 bases and J by 3 bases, with 7 bases between them. The CDR3 spans 14 residues. The CDR3 here is CASSLEGSGNTIYF. For the CDR3, the DNA is TGTGCCAGCAGCTTGGAAGGGAGTGGAAACACCATATATTTT.

This sequence joins TRBV18 and TRBJ1-3; tentatively, D is TRBD1 (5 bases). This CDR3 spans 13 amino acids. The ends were cut back, 3 bases at V and 8 bases at J, with 11 bases in the middle. Germline CDR1 is KGHSH and CDR2 is LQKENI. CDR3 residues: CASSPREVHTIYF. DNA for the CDR3: TGTGCCAGCTCACCCAGGGAAGTGCACACCATATATTTT.

The chain is built from TRBV2 and TRBJ2-7, with TRBD1 as a possible D gene (5 bases). The CDR3 is made up of 13 amino acids. Per the germline V gene, CDR1 is SNHLY and CDR2 is FYNNEI. Deletions cut 3 bases from V and 5 bases from J, with 11 bases between. The CDR3 coding sequence is TGTGCCAGCAGTGACAGGGTGGGAAACGAGCAGTACTTC. Translated, it gives CASSDRVGNEQYF. The full variable domain, in which reference TRBV2 and TRBJ2-7 provide the parts outside the CDR3, is EPEVTQTPSHQVTQMGQEVILRCVPISNHLYFYWYRQILGQKVEFLVSFYNNEISEKSEIFDDQFSVERPDGSNFTLKIRSTKLEDSAMYFCASSDRVGNEQYFGPGTRLTVT.

The rearrangement joins TRBV30 to TRBJ2-5; 8 bases are shared with TRBD1. Germline values: CDR1 GTSNPN, CDR2 SVGIG (reference sequence). J lost 4 bases, V lost 3 bases, and 7 bases had no gene match. The CDR3 totals 14 residues. The CDR3 DNA follows: TGTGCCTGGAGAGACCAAACAGGGGGAGAGACCCAGTACTTC. Translated: CAWRDQTGGETQYF.

This sequence joins TRBV30 and TRBJ2-2; TRBD2 matches at 13 bases. V trimming: 2 bases; J trimming: 9 bases; junction bases outside the gene matches: 9. Germline-derived CDR1 and CDR2 are GTSNPN and SVGIG (reference sequence). CDR3 size: 16 residues. Here the CDR3 reads CAWSPKGLAGSRELFF. The CDR3 coding sequence is TGTGCCTGGAGTCCTAAGGGACTAGCGGGGAGTCGGGAGCTGTTTTTT.

V and J are TRBV19 and TRBJ2-2; tentatively, D is TRBD2 (6 bases). V was pared by 7 bases and J by 4 bases, with 19 bases between. The CDR3 length is 16 residues. The V gene's germline CDR1 is LNHDA and CDR2 SQIVND (reference sequence). CDR3 residues: CASKPILGGFTGELFF. CDR3 nucleotide sequence: TGTGCCAGTAAACCCATCCTTGGGGGGTTCACCGGGGAGCTGTTTTTT.

The V and J genes are TRBV5-1 and TRBJ2-1; TRBD2 agrees at 11 bases. CDR1 SGHRS and CDR2 YFSETQ come from the germline V gene. The V gene end was trimmed by 4 bases and the J gene end by 5 bases; junction bases not matched to a gene: 8. CDR3 size: 16 residues. The CDR3 bases are TGCGCCAGCAGCCTTGATAGCGGGAGGGTCCACAATGAGCAGTTCTTC. Protein sequence: CASSLDSGRVHNEQFF.

This sequence joins TRBV7-9 and TRBJ1-1; TRBD1 might be the D (5 bases). The CDR3 contains 11 residues. Germline assignment: CDR1 SEHNR and CDR2 FQNEAQ (reference sequence). Trimming shortened V by 8 bases and J by 7 bases, and 11 bases separated the two germline ends. The CDR3 loop reads CASHPQGEAFF. The CDR3 nucleotides are TGTGCCAGCCACCCCCAGGGTGAAGCTTTCTTT.

This rearrangement joins TRBV30 to TRBJ2-6, with D possibly TRBD2 on 5 matching bases. CDR3 length: 17 residues. CDR1 and CDR2 from the germline V gene are GTSNPN and SVGIG (reference sequence). V dropped 0 bases and J dropped 2 bases, with 14 bases sitting between them. CDR3 sequence (DNA): TGTGCCTGGAGTGTGGGGAGTCCATTTACTGGGGCCAACGTCCTGACTTTC. Translation gives CAWSVGSPFTGANVLTF.

This clone has just a few counts. The chain carries TRBV13 and TRBJ2-3, with D perhaps TRBD2 (6 bases). CDR3 length: 19 residues. Germline CDR1 and CDR2: PRHDT and FYEKMQ (reference sequence). The germline V and J ends were trimmed by 5 bases and 0 bases, with 24 bases remaining between them. The CDR3 spells CASSPGDGGTPPSTDTQYF. Here the CDR3 DNA reads TGTGCCAGCAGCCCTGGGGATGGCGGGACCCCTCCTAGCACAGATACGCAGTATTTT. The variable domain in full, with the rest retrieved from reference TRBV13 and TRBJ2-3, is AAGVIQSPRHLIKEKRETATLKCYPIPRHDTVYWYQQGPGQDPQFLISFYEKMQSDKGSIPDRFSAQQFSDYHSELNMSSLELGDSALYFCASSPGDGGTPPSTDTQYFGPGTRLTVL.

The chain couples TRBV30 to TRBJ1-2; D unclear. CDR1 and CDR2 (germline): GTSNPN, SVGIG (reference sequence). V lost 0 bases to trimming and J lost 3 bases, with 5 bases between them. CDR3 length: 12 amino acids. DNA of the CDR3: TGTGCCTGGAGTGTGGAGGACTATGGCTACACCTTC. This gives the protein CAWSVEDYGYTF.

This chain connects TRBV7-6 to TRBJ2-7; weak D call: TRBD2 (6 bases). CDR3 length: 15 residues. V was cut by 4 bases and J by 4 bases, with 17 bases left in between. Germline CDR1 is SGHVS and CDR2 is FNYEAQ. DNA for the CDR3: TGTGCCAGCAGCTCTCCCGGCGGGATTTCGTACGAGCAGTACTTC. Translating gives CASSSPGGISYEQYF.

The V and J genes are TRBV13 and TRBJ2-7, with D possibly TRBD2 on 6 matching bases. The CDR3 totals 13 residues. The germline V gene encodes CDR1 PRHDT and CDR2 FYEKMQ (reference sequence). Trimming removed 1 base from V and 5 bases from J, with 9 bases in between. In DNA form, the CDR3 reads TGTGCCAGCAGCTTAGCGGGGGTCCACGAGCAGTACTTC. It encodes CASSLAGVHEQYF.

The chain joins TRBV27 to TRBJ1-3; no reliable D call. Per germline, CDR1 MNHEY and CDR2 SMNVEV (reference sequence). The CDR3 consists of 14 residues. Trimming removed 2 bases from V and 0 bases from J, with 5 bases in between. In DNA form, the CDR3 reads TGTGCCAGCAGTTTAAAGAGCTCTGGAAACACCATATATTTT. It is translated as CASSLKSSGNTIYF.

This rearrangement joins TRBV27 to TRBJ2-7; 8 nucleotides agree with TRBD2. Unmatched junction bases numbered 9, after V lost 2 bases and J lost 6 bases. Germline V gene lookup returns CDR1 MNHEY and CDR2 SMNVEV (reference sequence). CDR3 length: 15 residues. The CDR3 loop reads CASSLVTGGLVEQYF. The CDR3 DNA reads as TGTGCCAGCAGTTTAGTGACGGGAGGGCTTGTCGAGCAGTACTTC.

Concerning this clone itself: The same CDR3 arises from other DNA sequences in this sample as well. The chain couples TRBV29-1 to TRBJ1-1; no firm D call. The CDR3 runs to 11 residues. V gave up 4 bases and J gave up 12 bases, with 15 bases separating them. From germline, CDR1 is SQVTM and CDR2 ANQGSEA. In DNA, the CDR3 is TGCAGCGTTGCATCCCGGGAGTGGTCTTTCTTT. This sequence encodes CSVASREWSFF. The full variable domain, in which reference TRBV29-1 and TRBJ1-1 provide the parts outside the CDR3, is SAVISQKPSRDICQRGTSLTIQCQVDSQVTMMFWYRQQPGQSLTLIATANQGSEATYESGFVIDKFPISRPNLTFSTLTVSNMSPEDSSIYLCSVASREWSFFGQGTRLTVV.

The rearrangement uses TRBV9 and TRBJ2-6, with D possibly being TRBD2 (5 bases). The CDR3 totals 18 residues. Germline V gene lookup returns CDR1 SGDLS and CDR2 YYNGEE. Between the trimmed V and J ends, which lost 2 bases and 0 bases, there was a span of 15 bases. The CDR3 DNA sequence: TGTGCCAGCAGCGTCGGACTGACGACCGTCTCTGGGGCCAACGTCCTGACTTTC. It is translated as CASSVGLTTVSGANVLTF.

The V gene is TRBV7-2, the J gene TRBJ2-7; a weak D match, TRBD2 (5 bases). Per germline, CDR1 SGHTA and CDR2 FQGNSA. The V gene lost 2 bases and the J gene lost 6 bases, with 14 bases spanning the gap. This CDR3 has 14 amino acids. CDR3 sequence: CASSLRGSAREQYF. The CDR3 DNA is TGTGCCAGCAGCTTAAGAGGGAGTGCACGCGAGCAGTACTTC. Based on the CDR3 plus reference TRBV7-2 and TRBJ2-7, the full variable domain is GAGVSQSPSNKVTEKGKDVELRCDPISGHTALYWYRQSLGQGLEFLIYFQGNSAPDKSGLPSDRFSAERTGGSVSTLTIQRTQQEDSAVYLCASSLRGSAREQYFGPGTRLTVT.

The chain employs TRBV9 and TRBJ2-1, with 9 bases lining up with TRBD2. The J segment lost 10 bases and the V segment lost 0 bases, leaving 8 bases of the junction unmatched. The CDR3 extends over 15 amino acids. Germline CDR1 and CDR2: SGDLS and YYNGEE. CDR3 sequence: CASSVVAGGVNEQFF. In DNA, the CDR3 is TGTGCCAGCAGCGTAGTGGCGGGAGGGGTAAACGAGCAGTTCTTC.

The chain recombines TRBV18 with TRBJ2-1, with D maybe TRBD1 (6 bases). Trimming pared 3 bases from V and 5 bases from J, leaving 14 bases between. The V gene's germline CDR1 is KGHSH and CDR2 LQKENI. This CDR3 has 15 residues. The CDR3 coding sequence is TGTGCCAGCTCACCCGACAGGTTAAGACACAATGAGCAGTTCTTC. Its protein is CASSPDRLRHNEQFF.

V is TRBV5-6 and J is TRBJ1-1; 7 bases match TRBD1. Looked up from germline, CDR1 is SGHDT and CDR2 is YYEEEE. This CDR3 has 14 amino acids. The trim removed 2 bases at V and 5 bases at J, leaving 6 bases unmatched. In nucleotides, the CDR3 is TGTGCCAGCAGCTTACAGGGGCCTATGACTGAAGCTTTCTTT. This gives the protein CASSLQGPMTEAFF.

This clone was counted between two and nine times. The chain carries TRBV28 and TRBJ2-7; 9 positions match TRBD2. This CDR3 contains 15 residues. Trimming removed 1 base from V and 4 bases from J; junction bases left unmatched: 5. CDR1 is MDHEN, CDR2 SYDVKM, per germline. CDR3 protein: CASSLLGSGSYEQYF. CDR3 DNA sequence: TGTGCCAGCAGTTTATTGGGTAGCGGGAGTTACGAGCAGTACTTC.

CDR3: CASSFVGQRREQYF. CDR3 coding DNA: TGTGCCAGCAGCTTCGTAGGACAGCGCCGCGAGCAGTACTTC. The chain is built from TRBV5-6 and TRBJ2-7, with D tentatively TRBD1 (6 bases). The CDR3 is made up of 14 amino acids. V lost 2 bases and J lost 6, with 15 bases in between. Germline CDR1 SGHDT, CDR2 YYEEEE.

This sequence joins TRBV10-3 and TRBJ2-5, with D maybe TRBD2 (5 bases). Germline CDR1 reads ENHRY; CDR2 reads SYGVKD. CDR3 length: 15 residues. The germline V and J ends were trimmed by 4 bases and 2 bases, with 14 bases remaining between them. The CDR3 is CAISGRGPVQETQYF. CDR3 sequence (DNA): TGTGCCATCAGTGGGCGAGGGCCGGTTCAAGAGACCCAGTACTTC.

The chain links TRBV6-1 to TRBJ2-7, with 10 nucleotides matching TRBD1. CDR1 is MNHNS, CDR2 SASEGT, per germline. The CDR3 loop spans 14 amino acids. Unmatched junction bases numbered 6, after V lost 5 bases and J lost 5 bases. The CDR3 is CASSRDRGQHEQYF. CDR3 sequence (DNA): TGTGCCAGCAGTCGAGACAGGGGGCAGCACGAGCAGTACTTC.

In regard to this clone: The germline gene is not matched at one end of the junction; a read error may be the cause. This specimen includes other DNA sequences encoding the same CDR3. This chain joins TRBV6-1 and TRBJ1-1; 7 bases fit TRBD1. Germline V gene sequence: CDR1 MNHNS, CDR2 SASEGT. This CDR3 region has 15 residues. The CDR3 DNA reads as TGTGCCAGCAGTGAATCGACAGGGTCGGGCACTGAGGCTTTCTTT. It yields the protein CASSESTGSGTEAFF.